A selection of T cell receptor beta chains follows, all from one sample in a study of blood T cells in healthy people across ages. One entry per CDR3 protein, called by TCRdb with MiXCR from the 5' RACE reads. The sample includes about a million distinct CDR3 sequences, 48% of them seen just once. The material sequenced was blood. These receptors all come from a young man in good health. Both conserved end residues are part of each CDR3. D genes are given only for firm matches. The size of a clone is reported for some rows only, either as once, few or many, or as a class for expanded clones.

J | V | D | size | DNA | CDR3
TRBJ2-5 | TRBV29-1 | - | once | TGCAGCGTTTCACGAGGGGCGGGACACCAGTTGGGGCAGTACTTC | CSVSRGAGHQLGQYF
TRBJ2-7 | TRBV20-1 | - | few | TGCAGTGGGCCGGGACAAATAATCTACGAGCAGTACTTC | CSGPGQIIYEQYF
TRBJ2-7 | TRBV13 | TRBD2 | - | TGTGCCAGCAGCATCTCTCCGGGTACTAGCGCGGGGGGGGAGCAGTACTTC | CASSISPGTSAGGEQYF
TRBJ2-7 | TRBV4-1 | TRBD2 | - | TGCGCCAGCAGCCAAGATTTGTCTAGCGGAGTCTACGAGCAGTACTTC | CASSQDLSSGVYEQYF
TRBJ2-7 | TRBV20-1 | TRBD2 | - | TGCAGTGCGTCCCCGTCGTTTGGGGACTATGACGAGCAGTACTTC | CSASPSFGDYDEQYF
TRBJ1-5 | TRBV2 | TRBD1 | - | TGTGCCAGCAGTGCGAGGACAGGGGACCAGCCCCAGCATTTT | CASSARTGDQPQHF
TRBJ2-7 | TRBV4-1 | TRBD2 | - | TGCGCCAGCAGCCAGGCACTAGCGGGGGAATACAATGAGCAGTACTTC | CASSQALAGEYNEQYF
TRBJ2-7 | TRBV6-2/TRBV6-3 | TRBD2 | - | TGTGCCAGCAGTTCACAGGCGGGGGAGTACTACGAGCAGTACTTC | CASSSQAGEYYEQYF
TRBJ2-3 | TRBV14 | - | - | TGTGCCAGCAGCCTACCCGGGGCCTCGGGTACGCAGTATTTT | CASSLPGASGTQYF
TRBJ2-3 | TRBV20-1 | TRBD2 | - | TGCAGTGCCTACGATGGCGGGGGGAACACAGATACGCAGTATTTT | CSAYDGGGNTDTQYF
TRBJ2-3 | TRBV12-3/TRBV12-4 | - | - | TGTGCCAGCAGTTTAGAAGCCACCTTCACAGATACGCAGTATTTT | CASSLEATFTDTQYF
TRBJ1-1 | TRBV11-2 | TRBD1 | - | TGTGCCAGCAGTAGGGACAGGGCGTACGGTGAAGCTTTCTTT | CASSRDRAYGEAFF
TRBJ2-5 | TRBV20-1 | TRBD2 | few | TGCAGTGCTTGGACTAGCTCGTACCAAGAGACCCAGTACTTC | CSAWTSSYQETQYF
TRBJ2-5 | TRBV4-3 | - | - | TGCGCCAGCGGCAGTTGGGAGTACCAAGAGACCCAGTACTTC | CASGSWEYQETQYF
TRBJ2-7 | TRBV18 | TRBD2 | - | TGTGCCAGCTCACCGACTAGCGGGGGGTCCTACGAGCAGTACTTC | CASSPTSGGSYEQYF
TRBJ2-3 | TRBV2 | - | - | TGTGCCAGCGCCCGGGACCGACCCACAGATACGCAGTATTTT | CASARDRPTDTQYF
TRBJ1-2 | TRBV29-1 | - | once | TGCAGCGTTGAAGATCCGCGGGGTGGCGGCTACACCTTC | CSVEDPRGGGYTF
TRBJ2-1 | TRBV14 | - | once | TGTGCCAGCAGCCAAGACCAGGAGCCCTACAATGAGCAGTTCTTC | CASSQDQEPYNEQFF
TRBJ1-6 | TRBV7-9 | - | - | TGCGCCAGCAGCTGGGACGGGGAGCTCTCACCCCTCCACTTT | CASSWDGELSPLHF
TRBJ2-7 | TRBV7-9 | - | few | TGTGCCAGCAACACCGGGCATTCAGGTCATCCCGTTTACGAGCAGTACTTC | CASNTGHSGHPVYEQYF
TRBJ2-1 | TRBV27 | TRBD1 | - | TGTGCCAGCAGTTTAACAGGGGGCCATGAGCAGTTCTTC | CASSLTGGHEQFF
TRBJ1-6 | TRBV27 | - | - | TGTGCCAGCAGCATACAGGGCTTTAATTCACCCCTCCACTTT | CASSIQGFNSPLHF
TRBJ2-1 | TRBV20-1 | TRBD2 | - | TGCAGTGCTCCGACGACTAGCGGGGGGTACAATGAGCAGTTCTTC | CSAPTTSGGYNEQFF
TRBJ2-4 | TRBV12-3/TRBV12-4 | - | - | TGTGCCAGCAGTTTATTGGCTCCAACTTATGAGCAGTACTTC | CASSLLAPTYEQYF
TRBJ1-2 | TRBV20-1 | TRBD1 | - | TGCAGTGCTTCAAGTAGACGGACAGGGGGGCCTAGAGGCTACACCTTC | CSASSRRTGGPRGYTF
TRBJ2-3 | TRBV24-1 | TRBD2 | - | TGTGCCACCAGTGATCCGACTAGCGGGAGACAGAATACGCAGTATTTT | CATSDPTSGRQNTQYF
TRBJ2-1 | TRBV27 | TRBD1 | - | TGTGCCAGCACCACAGGGGGTCGGTACAATGAGCAGTTCTTC | CASTTGGRYNEQFF
TRBJ2-7 | TRBV3-1 | - | many | TGTGCCAGCAGCCAAGAGGGCATATCCTACGAGCAGTACTTC | CASSQEGISYEQYF
TRBJ2-5 | TRBV9 | TRBD1 | once | TGTGCCAGCAGCGTCGGGACAGTAGGAGAGACCCAGTACTTC | CASSVGTVGETQYF
TRBJ2-1 | TRBV19 | - | - | TGTGCCAGTAGTATAGGTGCCAGGGCCCTATACAATGAGCAGTTCTTC | CASSIGARALYNEQFF
TRBJ2-3 | TRBV7-2 | TRBD1 | - | TGTGCCAGCAGCTTTCCAACCCCGACAGGGACGGACGCGCAGTATTTT | CASSFPTPTGTDAQYF
TRBJ1-6 | TRBV4-2 | TRBD1 | few | TGTGCCAGCAGCTTGGGACAGGGGAAAGCATCACCCCTCCACTTT | CASSLGQGKASPLHF
TRBJ1-5 | TRBV7-2 | - | - | TGTGCCAGCAGCTTGGGCCCCCCGGACAGAAGCAATCAGCCCCAGCATTTT | CASSLGPPDRSNQPQHF
TRBJ2-7 | TRBV29-1 | - | - | TGCAGCGCCGAGTTGGGGGGCCTCTACGAGCAGTACTTC | CSAELGGLYEQYF
TRBJ2-3 | TRBV7-9 | TRBD1 | - | TGTGCCAGCAGCTTCACCGCAGGGGGCCCAGATACGCAGTATTTT | CASSFTAGGPDTQYF
TRBJ2-7 | TRBV24-1 | - | few | TGTGCCACCAGTGATGCCGGGACCACCTACGAGCAGTACTTC | CATSDAGTTYEQYF
TRBJ2-1 | TRBV30 | TRBD1 | - | TGTGCCTGGAACAGGGGGCATCTTACTGAGCAGTTCTTC | CAWNRGHLTEQFF
TRBJ2-1 | TRBV29-1 | TRBD1 | - | TGCAGCGTTGGGGACAGCCACAATGAGCAGTTCTTC | CSVGDSHNEQFF
TRBJ1-4 | TRBV12-3/TRBV12-4 | - | - | TGTGCCAGCCTCCCGGGTGCAACTAATGAAAAACTGTTTTTT | CASLPGATNEKLFF
TRBJ2-1 | TRBV7-6 | TRBD2 | - | TGTGCCAGCAGCTTTGGCGGGGGTAATCCCGACAATGAGCAGTTCTTC | CASSFGGGNPDNEQFF
TRBJ1-1 | TRBV10-3 | - | many | TGTGCCATCAGTGGGACGGGGAGGGACACTGAAGCTTTCTTT | CAISGTGRDTEAFF
TRBJ2-1 | TRBV29-1 | TRBD2 | - | TGCAGCGTTGAAGCCGAGGCGGGGGGGGGAGAGGGCAATGAGCAGTTCTTC | CSVEAEAGGGEGNEQFF
TRBJ2-7 | TRBV29-1 | TRBD2 | many | TGCAGCGTAGGACTAGCGGGTTACGAGCAGTACTTC | CSVGLAGYEQYF
TRBJ2-7 | TRBV2 | TRBD1 | - | TGTGCCAGCATTTGGCAGGGGGCGAACGAGCAGTACTTC | CASIWQGANEQYF
TRBJ1-2 | TRBV20-1 | - | few | TGCAGTGCTAGAGTGACTTCGCTCGGCTACACCTTC | CSARVTSLGYTF
TRBJ2-1 | TRBV28 | TRBD2 | - | TGTGCCAGCAGTCGTAGACTAGCGGGGGGGAGCTCCTACAATGAGCAGTTCTTC | CASSRRLAGGSSYNEQFF
TRBJ1-2 | TRBV30 | TRBD1 | - | TGTGCCTGGCCCTCACCGGGACAGCCCTTCTATGGCTACACCTTC | CAWPSPGQPFYGYTF
TRBJ2-1 | TRBV5-1 | - | - | TGCGCCAGCAGCTCACAAGAGAGCTCCTACAATGAGCAGTTCTTC | CASSSQESSYNEQFF
TRBJ1-2 | TRBV30 | TRBD1 | - | TGTGCCTGGGAGGACAGGGTTAACTATGGCTACACCTTC | CAWEDRVNYGYTF
TRBJ1-4 | TRBV10-3 | - | - | TGTGCCTCCACTAAGGCCCCTAATGAAAAACTGTTTTTT | CASTKAPNEKLFF
TRBJ1-2 | TRBV9 | - | few | TGTGCCAGCAGCGGGGTCAGGGGTTTGGAAGACCCATATGGCTACACCTTC | CASSGVRGLEDPYGYTF
TRBJ2-7 | TRBV12-3/TRBV12-4 | - | many | TGCGCCAGCAGCTTCACAGGGAGCTCCTACGAGCAGTACTTC | CASSFTGSSYEQYF
TRBJ1-1 | TRBV28 | - | - | TGTGCCAGCAGTTCTCGGGAGACCTATAACACTGAAGCTTTCTTT | CASSSRETYNTEAFF
TRBJ1-2 | TRBV29-1 | - | - | TGCAGCGCGAGGACGGACGCTAACTATGGCTACACCTTC | CSARTDANYGYTF
TRBJ2-2 | TRBV7-2 | - | - | TGTGCCAGCAGCTTCTTCGGACGCGGGGAGCTGTTTTTT | CASSFFGRGELFF
TRBJ1-5 | TRBV15 | - | - | TGTGCCACCAGCAGAGCGGGTGTCCGCAATCAGCCCCAGCATTTT | CATSRAGVRNQPQHF
TRBJ2-1 | TRBV3-1 | TRBD2 | many | TGTGCCAGCAGCCCCAGCGCTCTAGCGGGGACCCATGAGCAGTTCTTC | CASSPSALAGTHEQFF
TRBJ2-7 | TRBV6-5 | - | few | TGTGCCAGCAGTTACCGGGGGAACAGGGGAATATACGAGCAGTACTTC | CASSYRGNRGIYEQYF
TRBJ1-2 | TRBV7-2 | - | - | TGTGCCTGCAGCCATGCGCGCCCCAACTATGGCTACACCTTC | CACSHARPNYGYTF
TRBJ2-7 | TRBV28 | TRBD1 | - | TGTGCCAGCAGTTTACCCGGGACAGGGGCCTACGAGCAGTACTTC | CASSLPGTGAYEQYF